The rows below give T cell receptor beta chains drawn from one sample of a study of blood T cell repertoires in COVID-19. The method was immunoSEQ multiplex PCR; TCRdb's version includes in-frame clones alone and lacks a portion of them. The top ten clones hold under 6% of a sample with roughly 330,000 clones, approximately 89% of them seen once. The sample consisted of PBMCs or T cells enriched from blood (not recorded which). The origin of the receptors is a man aged 25 to 40 who had recovered from COVID-19. Each CDR3 is given with its conserved first and last residue. A D gene is named only where the DNA matches it firmly.

V gene	J gene	D gene	CDR3 protein	CDR3 DNA
TRBV7-3	TRBJ2-2	NA	CASSATNTGELFF	TGTGCCAGCAGCGCGACGAACACCGGGGAGCTGTTTTTT
TRBV7-9	TRBJ2-5	TRBD2	CASSLASGGGRATQYF	TGTGCCAGCAGCTTAGCTAGCGGGGGAGGACGAGCGACCCAGTACTTC
TRBV3-1/TRBV3-2	TRBJ2-7	TRBD2	CASSPRLPDGPTGGEQYF	TGTGCCAGCAGCCCCCGACTGCCGGACGGTCCTACGGGAGGCGAGCAGTACTTC
TRBV28	TRBJ2-7	TRBD2	CASSPLGAGGHEQYF	TGTGCCAGCAGCCCTCTTGGAGCGGGGGGGCACGAGCAGTACTTC
TRBV9	TRBJ1-5	TRBD1	CASSTGSGNQPQHF	TGTGCCAGCTCGACAGGGTCGGGCAATCAGCCCCAGCATTTT
TRBV28	TRBJ2-1	TRBD2	CASRGGGLYNEQFF	TGTGCCAGCAGGGGCGGGGGGCTATACAATGAGCAGTTCTTC
TRBV28	TRBJ1-5	TRBD1	CASSRTGVGNQPQHF	TGTGCCAGCAGTAGAACAGGGGTCGGCAATCAGCCCCAGCATTTT
TRBV5-4	TRBJ1-2	NA	CASSSVSQRVGYTF	TGTGCCAGCAGCTCCGTGTCCCAACGGGTGGGCTACACCTTC
TRBV24-1	TRBJ1-2	TRBD1	CATSEPDRGAGGYTF	TGTGCCACCAGTGAACCCGACAGGGGGGCGGGTGGCTACACCTTC
TRBV11-2	TRBJ1-1	TRBD1	CASSLGGTGWTEAFF	TGTGCCAGCAGCTTAGGGGGGACAGGGTGGACTGAAGCTTTCTTT
TRBV6-5	TRBJ2-7	NA	CASHRVGPYEQYF	TGTGCCAGCCACAGGGTGGGGCCCTACGAGCAGTACTTC